The 15 T cell receptor beta chains in this list originate from one sample, sequenced in a study of radiation and T cells in renal cell carcinoma. Generated by immunoSEQ multiplex PCR, the TCRdb table keeps only in-frame clones and is missing some. The data hold fewer than 90,000 clones, with roughly 85% observed a single time. This sample's time point: blood 2 weeks post-SBRT. Treatment of the sample: 15 Gy SBRT to primary tumor, nephrectomy 4 weeks later. Sample: blood, taken from a patient whose treatment included radiotherapy and nephrectomy. Receptors were obtained from a woman in her fifties or sixties with renal cell carcinoma.

The chain recombines TRBV7-2 with TRBJ2-7, with a possible D match to TRBD1 (7 bases). The CDR3 loop spans 16 amino acids. Germline V gene data show CDR1 as SGHTA and CDR2 as FQGNSA. The V end lost 2 bases, the J end lost 5 bases, and 19 bases lay between the germline ends. The CDR3 coding sequence is TGTGCCAGCAGCTTAACACAGGGGAGGATCGGGGACGAGCAGTACTTC. As protein: CASSLTQGRIGDEQYF.

The sample holds a few counts of this clone. The chain recombines TRBV28 with TRBJ1-6; possible D gene TRBD1, 5 bases. CDR3 length: 15 amino acids. Trimming cost V 6 bases and J 12 bases, with 21 bases left between them. Germline lookup yields CDR1 MDHEN and CDR2 SYDVKM. The CDR3 here is CASSRLAGGSGPLHF. As DNA, the CDR3 is TGTGCCAGCAGCCGTCTCGCGGGGGGAAGTGGACCCCTCCACTTT.

The rearrangement joins TRBV10-3 to TRBJ2-3, with D perhaps assigned TRBD1 or TRBD2 (5 bases each). This CDR3 spans 15 amino acids. The V gene lost 1 base and the J gene lost 3 bases, with 11 bases spanning the gap. Germline V gives CDR1 ENHRY, CDR2 SYGVKD. This CDR3 reads CAISELGERTDTQYF. The DNA of the CDR3 is TGTGCCATCAGTGAGTTGGGGGAAAGGACAGATACGCAGTATTTT.

The chain has TRBV9 and TRBJ2-2; 7 bases match TRBD1. Germline CDR1 is SGDLS and CDR2 is YYNGEE. The CDR3 totals 15 residues. Trimming at V came to 1 base and at J to 4 bases, leaving 4 bases not matched to a gene. CDR3 loop: CASSVRTGPTGELFF. Here the CDR3 DNA reads TGTGCCAGCAGCGTACGGACAGGCCCCACCGGGGAGCTGTTTTTT.

The chain links TRBV4-3 to TRBJ1-1; D perhaps matches TRBD1 (5 bases). Trimming left V 0 bases short and J 4 bases short, with 12 bases between. Germline CDR1 and CDR2: LGHNA and YSLEER. The CDR3 loop spans 15 amino acids. The CDR3 coding sequence is TGCGCCAGCAGCCAAGATCCAGGGTTGCGCACTGAAGCTTTCTTT. This sequence encodes CASSQDPGLRTEAFF.

The chain joins TRBV7-6 to TRBJ1-1, with a weak D call TRBD1 (6 bases). Germline V CDR1 and CDR2: SGHVS, FNYEAQ. CDR3 length equals 16 residues. The V gene lost 5 bases and the J gene lost 0 bases, with 16 bases spanning the gap. Written as DNA, the CDR3 is TGTGCCAGCAGCCAACCACAGGGCGAGATGAACACTGAAGCTTTCTTT. Protein: CASSQPQGEMNTEAFF.

The CDR3 bases are TGTGCCAGCAGTTTCAGGCAGGGTAACACCATATATTTT. Translating it yields CASSFRQGNTIYF. The rearrangement links TRBV28 to TRBJ1-3, with a tentative D call TRBD1 (5 bases). The CDR3 consists of 13 residues. Germline-derived CDR1 and CDR2 are MDHEN and SYDVKM. Trimming took 3 bases from V and 7 from J, leaving 10 bases between them.

The CDR3 here is CASSQRDRGEPNTEAFF. CDR3 coding DNA: TGTGCCAGCAGTCAAAGGGACAGGGGTGAGCCGAACACTGAAGCTTTCTTT. The rearrangement uses TRBV27 and TRBJ1-1, with TRBD1 matching over 10 bases. CDR1 is MNHEY and CDR2 is SMNVEV in the germline V gene (reference sequence). The length of the CDR3 is 17 residues. V was pared by 5 bases and J by 1 base, with 10 bases of the junction left unmatched.

This clone was counted a few times. The CDR3 bases are TGCGCCAGCAGCCAACTGAGGGAGACTGAAGCTTTCTTT. This gives the protein CASSQLRETEAFF. This chain links TRBV4-3 with TRBJ1-1, with D unclear. V lost 2 bases and J 5 bases, leaving 9 bases between the germline ends. CDR1 is LGHNA and CDR2 is YSLEER in the germline V gene. The CDR3 is 13 residues long.

The chain links TRBV9 to TRBJ1-1, with D uncertain. CDR1 and CDR2 (germline): SGDLS, YYNGEE. The germline V and J ends were trimmed by 2 bases and 2 bases, with 10 bases remaining between them. CDR3 size: 14 residues. This CDR3 is CASSVVESNTEAFF. The CDR3 DNA follows: TGTGCCAGCAGCGTCGTGGAGTCCAACACTGAAGCTTTCTTT.

This chain joins TRBV9 and TRBJ2-7; D is possibly TRBD2 (6 bases). The CDR3 has 15 residues. CDR1 is SGDLS and CDR2 is YYNGEE in the germline V gene. Trimming took off 0 bases at V and 1 base at J, with 11 bases between the two ends. CDR3 coding DNA: TGTGCCAGCAGCGTAGATGGAGGGGATTCCTACGAGCAGTACTTC. It codes for CASSVDGGDSYEQYF.

The chain employs TRBV27 and TRBJ2-3; TRBD1 matches at 7 bases. The V and J ends lost 0 bases and 4 bases, in that order; junction bases with no gene match: 7. The CDR3 sequence is 16 residues long. Germline CDR1 is MNHEY and CDR2 is SMNVEV (reference sequence). The CDR3 bases are TGTGCCAGCAGTTTATCAAGGGGGCCTCATCCAGATACGCAGTATTTT. This translates into CASSLSRGPHPDTQYF.

The chain recombines TRBV2 with TRBJ2-4; maybe TRBD2 (5 bases). Germline V gives CDR1 SNHLY, CDR2 FYNNEI. Trimming pared 4 bases from V and 0 bases from J, leaving 10 bases between. This CDR3 spans 15 amino acids. The CDR3 here is CASSVDSLAKNIQYF. Written as DNA, the CDR3 is TGTGCCAGCAGTGTGGACTCTTTAGCCAAAAACATTCAGTACTTC. Using reference TRBV2 and TRBJ2-4 for the parts outside the CDR3, the full variable domain is EPEVTQTPSHQVTQMGQEVILRCVPISNHLYFYWYRQILGQKVEFLVSFYNNEISEKSEIFDDQFSVERPDGSNFTLKIRSTKLEDSAMYFCASSVDSLAKNIQYFGAGTRLSVL.

V and J are TRBV19 and TRBJ1-2, with 7 bases lining up with TRBD1. Losses at the gene ends were 10 bases for V and 2 bases for J; bases not matched to a gene: 7. Per the germline V gene, CDR1 is LNHDA and CDR2 is SQIVND (reference sequence). The CDR3 length is 13 residues. Here the CDR3 reads CATLPTGNYGYTF. CDR3 sequence (DNA): TGTGCCACATTACCGACAGGGAACTATGGCTACACCTTC.

The chain has TRBV25-1 and TRBJ1-5; D is undetermined. Germline loops: CDR1 MGHDK, CDR2 SYGVNS. CDR3 length: 15 amino acids. Between the trimmed V and J ends, which lost 6 bases and 4 bases, there was a span of 16 bases. The CDR3 coding sequence is TGTGCCAGCAGCCCACTCGGGAGTGAAAATCAGCCCCAGCATTTT. Protein: CASSPLGSENQPQHF.